The sequence of this T cell receptor (beta chain) was determined in a study of blood T cell repertoires in COVID-19. The overall study: Whether acute or convalescent, the COVID-19 samples came from the United States, Italy and Spain. T cells, B-cell-depleted T cells, or PBMCs supplied cDNA or gDNA.

Original methodology: Using reference gene primer amplification, nucleated cell counts were estimated. Sequencing used immunoSEQ multiplex PCR; TCRdb keeps in-frame clones, though not all of them. That table furnishes V, J and clone size, whereas the DNA furnished D and trimming. Altogether 240,000 or so clones are present, over 75% being singletons, with the ten largest covering just under 0.8%. The length of the CDR3 is 15 residues. In germline, CDR1 is SGHTA, CDR2 FQGNSA. Deletions cut 5 bases from V and 12 bases from J, with 25 bases between. The source of this sequence is a woman aged 25 to 39 with acute or convalescent COVID-19. The source material was peripheral blood. This sequence joins TRBV7-2 and TRBJ1-1; maybe TRBD1 (5 bases). The DNA of the CDR3 is TGTGCCAGCAGCCCTACGAATATCGGGGGGACCGGGACTTTCTTT. Its protein product is CASSPTNIGGTGTFF.